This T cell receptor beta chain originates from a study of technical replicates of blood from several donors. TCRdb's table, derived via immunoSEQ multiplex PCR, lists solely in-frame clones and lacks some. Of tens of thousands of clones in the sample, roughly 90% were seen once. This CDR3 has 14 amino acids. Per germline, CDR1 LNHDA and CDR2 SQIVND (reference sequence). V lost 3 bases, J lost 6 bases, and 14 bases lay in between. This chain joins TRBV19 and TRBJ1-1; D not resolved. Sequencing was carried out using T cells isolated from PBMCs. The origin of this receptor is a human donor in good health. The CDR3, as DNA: TGTGCCAGTAGTATCCGAGGGTACGGATCTGAAGCTTTCTTT. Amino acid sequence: CASSIRGYGSEAFF.